The source of this T cell receptor (beta chain) is a study of shared clonotypes between healthy human individuals. Study-wide background: There were three CD4 naive, three CD4 memory, two CD8 naive and one CD8 memory plates per donor.

There are 14 residues in the CDR3. Deletions cut 1 base from V and 4 bases from J, with 11 bases between. CDR1 is MGHRA, CDR2 YSYEKL, per germline. It was CD45RO-negative cells, positively selected for CCR7, that made up naive CD8 cells, with terminally differentiated effector memory CD45RA+ cells excluded. Only in-frame clones appear in the TCRdb table, and some are missing; sequencing was by immunoSEQ multiplex PCR. The repertoire holds hundreds of thousands of clones, 95% to 96% seen once, with around 0.1% in the top ten. The TCR comes from a woman in her 30s in good health. The material sequenced was naive CD8+ T cells sorted from blood. V and J are TRBV4-1 and TRBJ2-7; no clear D. CDR3: CASSQGDSRYEQYF. CDR3 sequence (DNA): TGCGCCAGCAGCCAAGGGGATAGTAGGTACGAGCAGTACTTC.